This T cell receptor beta chain derives from a study of shared clonotypes between healthy human individuals. Sorted-subset replicate PCRs used about 200 ng DNA, around 27,000 T cell genomes. Assay: immunoSEQ multiplex PCR; the TCRdb copy retains only in-frame clones and omits some. The profile shows over 800,000 clones, about 92% of them singletons. V was shortened by 1 base and J by 0 bases, with 10 bases between the two germline ends. The CDR3 has 17 residues. From germline, CDR1 is SGHTA and CDR2 FQGNSA. The naive CD8 subset, CD45RO-negative cells positively selected for CCR7, excluded terminally differentiated effector memory CD45RA+ cells.

Sample: naive CD8+ T cells sorted from blood. The clonotype was recovered from a man aged 30-40 years in good health. The V gene is TRBV7-2, the J gene TRBJ2-6; D gene unclear. The chain's CDR3 is CASSLDGHLSGANVLTF. The CDR3 DNA is TGTGCCAGCAGCTTAGATGGGCACCTCTCTGGGGCCAACGTCCTGACTTTC.